This TCR beta chain was recorded in a study of T cell repertoires in ileal Crohn's disease. Points from the study as a whole: The median delay to postoperative endoscopy was approximately 6.9 months. Sorted CD8 T cells held more high-frequency clones than CD4. Compared with non-smokers, active smokers at surgery showed more clonal expansions.

V trimming: 3 bases; J trimming: 6 bases; junction bases outside the gene matches: 7. Per germline, CDR1 SGHTA and CDR2 FQGNSA. This CDR3 region has 16 residues. This clone was observed a few times. Its antigen remains unknown. The time point: neoterminal ileum biopsy at postoperative endoscopy, about 6 months after surgery. Libraries were prepared by immunoSEQ multiplex PCR; TCRdb keeps only in-frame clonotypes and omits some of them. The data hold approximately 11,000 clones, with roughly two thirds observed a single time. Sequenced sample: ileal tissue. The receptor comes from an adult with Crohn's disease. The chain employs TRBV7-2 and TRBJ2-7; TRBD2 aligns across 14 bases. CDR3 residues: CASSFGLAGGGGEQYF. The CDR3 nucleotides read TGTGCCAGCAGCTTCGGACTAGCGGGAGGAGGGGGCGAGCAGTACTTC. Based on the CDR3 plus reference TRBV7-2 and TRBJ2-7, the full variable domain is GAGVSQSPSNKVTEKGKDVELRCDPISGHTALYWYRQSLGQGLEFLIYFQGNSAPDKSGLPSDRFSAERTGGSVSTLTIQRTQQEDSAVYLCASSFGLAGGGGEQYFGPGTRLTVT.